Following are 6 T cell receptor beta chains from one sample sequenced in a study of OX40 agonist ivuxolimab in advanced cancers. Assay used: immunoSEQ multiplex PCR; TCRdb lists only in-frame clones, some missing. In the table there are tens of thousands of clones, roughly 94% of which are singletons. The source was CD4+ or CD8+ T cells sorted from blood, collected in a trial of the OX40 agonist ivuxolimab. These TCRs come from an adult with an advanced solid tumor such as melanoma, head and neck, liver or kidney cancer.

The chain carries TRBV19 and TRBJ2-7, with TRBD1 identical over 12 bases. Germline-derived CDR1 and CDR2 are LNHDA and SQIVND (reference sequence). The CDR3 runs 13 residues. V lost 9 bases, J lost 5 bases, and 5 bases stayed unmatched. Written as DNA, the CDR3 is TGTGCCAGCTGGGACAGGGGGCCCAACGAGCAGTACTTC. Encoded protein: CASWDRGPNEQYF.

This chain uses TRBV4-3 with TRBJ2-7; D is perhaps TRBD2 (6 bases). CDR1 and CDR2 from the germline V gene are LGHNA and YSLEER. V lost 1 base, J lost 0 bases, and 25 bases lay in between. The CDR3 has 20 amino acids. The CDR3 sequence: CASSQASGRRLGESSYEQYF. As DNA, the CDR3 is TGCGCCAGCAGCCAAGCTTCCGGGAGAAGGTTAGGTGAGAGCTCCTACGAGCAGTACTTC.

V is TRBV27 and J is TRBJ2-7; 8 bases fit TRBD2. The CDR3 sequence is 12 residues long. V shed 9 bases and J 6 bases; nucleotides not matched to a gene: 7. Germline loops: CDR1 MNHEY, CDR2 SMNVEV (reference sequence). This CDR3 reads CASQAGGSEQYF. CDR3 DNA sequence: TGTGCCAGTCAGGCGGGGGGTTCCGAGCAGTACTTC.

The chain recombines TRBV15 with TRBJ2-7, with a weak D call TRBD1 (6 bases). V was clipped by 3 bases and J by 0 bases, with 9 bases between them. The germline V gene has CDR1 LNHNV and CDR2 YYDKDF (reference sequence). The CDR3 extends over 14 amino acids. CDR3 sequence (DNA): TGTGCCACCAGCAGGGGGGCCGACTCCTACGAGCAGTACTTC. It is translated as CATSRGADSYEQYF.

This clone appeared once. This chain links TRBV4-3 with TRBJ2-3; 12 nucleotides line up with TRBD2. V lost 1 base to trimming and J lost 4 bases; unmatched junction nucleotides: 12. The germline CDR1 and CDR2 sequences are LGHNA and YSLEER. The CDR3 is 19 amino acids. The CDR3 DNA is TGCGCCAGCAGCCAAGGAAGGGGGACTAGCGGGCCCGTGGCAGATACGCAGTATTTT. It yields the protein CASSQGRGTSGPVADTQYF.

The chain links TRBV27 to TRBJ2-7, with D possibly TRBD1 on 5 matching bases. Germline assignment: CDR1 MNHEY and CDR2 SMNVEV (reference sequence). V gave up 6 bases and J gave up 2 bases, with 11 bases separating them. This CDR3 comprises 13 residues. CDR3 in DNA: TGTGCCAGCAGAGCGACAGACACCTACGAGCAGTACTTC. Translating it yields CASRATDTYEQYF.